Listed here is a single T cell receptor beta chain. Antigen specificity is unknown. The limits of the CDR3 on the DNA are not certain, so only TCRdb's listed CDR3 is given. From germline, CDR1 is SGHDT and CDR2 YYEEEE. Counting both end residues, the CDR3 totals 11 amino acids. This entry belongs to a study of cytomegalovirus exposure and HLA in healthy donors. About the study: A previous analysis identified fewer than 130 million unique TCR beta sequences derived from some 170 million T cells. Study-wide findings and caveats: CMV serostatus alone was available as immune exposure information. Sequencing likely generated an artifact that appeared as a cluster of highly shared sequence variants.

13 Jbeta primers and 60 Vbeta primers were used for the PCR. Sequencing used immunoSEQ multiplex PCR; TCRdb keeps in-frame clones, though not all of them. The listing contains fewer than 85,000 clones. Every donor was a healthy person donating bone marrow. The chain is built from TRBV5-6 and TRBJ1-1; whether TRBD1, the table's D call, matches the DNA was not checked. Input material: PBMCs. This clonotype originated in a man aged 25 to 40 in good health and CMV-seronegative. CDR3 loop: CASSFGQGTFF.